This is a list of T cell receptor beta chains from one sample in a study of spatial heterogeneity in lung cancer. TCRdb passed the 5' RACE reads through MiXCR, listing each CDR3 protein once. The sample shows some 22,000 distinct CDR3 sequences, 4.7% of them seen only once. The sequenced sample was PBMCs, obtained at surgery. These receptor sequences come from a male donor with early-stage non-small cell lung cancer. The CDR3 runs from the conserved cysteine through the conserved F or W. Each record gives: D gene, clone size, J gene, V gene, CDR3 DNA, CDR3 protein. The D gene is left open where the match is weak. Size values are once, few and many counts, or a class for expanded clones, and some rows have none.

d_gene: TRBD1; abundance: many; j_gene: TRBJ1-1; v_gene: TRBV7-3; CDR3nt: TGTGCCAGCAGCTTAACGACAGGGATTGAAGCTTTCTTT; CDR3aa: CASSLTTGIEAFF
d_gene: .; abundance: many; j_gene: TRBJ2-7; v_gene: TRBV5-6; CDR3nt: TGTGCCAGCCACAGGGCGGAGGGGCAGCAGTACTTC; CDR3aa: CASHRAEGQQYF
d_gene: TRBD2; abundance: many; j_gene: TRBJ2-3; v_gene: TRBV5-1; CDR3nt: TGCGCCAGCACCCGACTAGCGGGGGCCACCACAGATACGCAGTATTTT; CDR3aa: CASTRLAGATTDTQYF
d_gene: .; abundance: few; j_gene: TRBJ1-4; v_gene: TRBV5-5; CDR3nt: TGTGCCAGCAGCTTGACGCCCAGTATGGCTAATGAAAAACTGTTTTTT; CDR3aa: CASSLTPSMANEKLFF
d_gene: TRBD1; abundance: many; j_gene: TRBJ2-3; v_gene: TRBV11-3; CDR3nt: TGTGCCAGCAGCTCGGGACAGGGTGTCACAGATACGCAGTATTTT; CDR3aa: CASSSGQGVTDTQYF
d_gene: .; abundance: many; j_gene: TRBJ1-1; v_gene: TRBV29-1; CDR3nt: TGCAGCGCTTCAGGGCCACTGAACACTGAAGCTTTCTTT; CDR3aa: CSASGPLNTEAFF
d_gene: TRBD2; abundance: many; j_gene: TRBJ2-3; v_gene: TRBV10-3; CDR3nt: TGTGCCATCAGTGACCCGACTAGCGGGATTACCACAGATACGCAGTATTTT; CDR3aa: CAISDPTSGITTDTQYF
d_gene: .; abundance: .; j_gene: TRBJ1-2; v_gene: TRBV12-3/TRBV12-4; CDR3nt: TGTGCCAGCAGTATTACCGAGGGGGTTAATGTTGACACCTTC; CDR3aa: CASSITEGVNVDTF
d_gene: .; abundance: many; j_gene: TRBJ2-7; v_gene: TRBV3-1; CDR3nt: TGTGCCAGCAGCCGCGACAGGTTTTACGAGCAGTACTTC; CDR3aa: CASSRDRFYEQYF
d_gene: TRBD1; abundance: many; j_gene: TRBJ1-2; v_gene: TRBV6-5; CDR3nt: TGTGCCAGCAGTAGAACAGGGGTTCGCGGCTACACCTTC; CDR3aa: CASSRTGVRGYTF
d_gene: .; abundance: many; j_gene: TRBJ1-5; v_gene: TRBV6-2/TRBV6-3; CDR3nt: TGTGCCAGCAGTTCCTCGTATTTT; CDR3aa: CASSSSYF
d_gene: TRBD2; abundance: medium-sized; j_gene: TRBJ2-1; v_gene: TRBV29-1; CDR3nt: TGCAGCGTTGAGACTAGCGGGAGGGCTGAGCAGTTCTTC; CDR3aa: CSVETSGRAEQFF
d_gene: TRBD1; abundance: .; j_gene: TRBJ2-1; v_gene: TRBV12-5; CDR3nt: TGTGCTAGTGGTCCCGGGACAGGTCACAATGAGCAGTTCTTC; CDR3aa: CASGPGTGHNEQFF
d_gene: .; abundance: many; j_gene: TRBJ2-5; v_gene: TRBV18; CDR3nt: TGTGCCAGCTCACCAGACATCCAAGAGACCCAGTACTTC; CDR3aa: CASSPDIQETQYF
d_gene: .; abundance: many; j_gene: TRBJ2-7; v_gene: TRBV6-5; CDR3nt: TGTGCCAGCAGTCCACGAACGGGCCACTACGAGCAGTACTTC; CDR3aa: CASSPRTGHYEQYF
d_gene: .; abundance: many; j_gene: TRBJ2-3; v_gene: TRBV5-1; CDR3nt: TGCGCCAGCAGCTTGGAAGGCACAGATACGCAGTATTTT; CDR3aa: CASSLEGTDTQYF
d_gene: TRBD2; abundance: many; j_gene: TRBJ2-1; v_gene: TRBV20-1; CDR3nt: TGCAGTGCTACGGGACTAGCGGGGGGGCCTCGTTCCTACAATGAGCAGTTCTTC; CDR3aa: CSATGLAGGPRSYNEQFF
d_gene: .; abundance: many; j_gene: TRBJ2-1; v_gene: TRBV5-1; CDR3nt: TGCGCCAGCAGCTTGGAGAATGAGCAGTTCTTC; CDR3aa: CASSLENEQFF
d_gene: .; abundance: many; j_gene: TRBJ2-3; v_gene: TRBV12-3/TRBV12-4; CDR3nt: TGTGCCAGCAGTTTAATGCAGGGGAAAACGGATACGCAGTATTTT; CDR3aa: CASSLMQGKTDTQYF
d_gene: .; abundance: many; j_gene: TRBJ2-3; v_gene: TRBV20-1; CDR3nt: TGCAGTGCTAGTAATCCGACAGATACGCAGTATTTT; CDR3aa: CSASNPTDTQYF
d_gene: TRBD2; abundance: many; j_gene: TRBJ2-5; v_gene: TRBV11-2; CDR3nt: TGTGCCAGCAGCTACAAGGTCGCTGGCGGGAGGGGTTTTGAGACCCAGTACTTC; CDR3aa: CASSYKVAGGRGFETQYF
d_gene: TRBD2; abundance: many; j_gene: TRBJ2-5; v_gene: TRBV5-1; CDR3nt: TGCGCCAGCAGCTTGGCCAGTCTAGCGGGAGTAGAGACCCAGTACTTC; CDR3aa: CASSLASLAGVETQYF
d_gene: TRBD1; abundance: medium-sized; j_gene: TRBJ1-1; v_gene: TRBV29-1; CDR3nt: TGCAGCGTTTCGGGGCAGGGGGGCACTGAAGCTTTCTTT; CDR3aa: CSVSGQGGTEAFF
d_gene: .; abundance: medium-sized; j_gene: TRBJ2-5; v_gene: TRBV7-3; CDR3nt: TGTGCCAGCAGCTTAAGCTCGGAGGAGACCCAGTACTTC; CDR3aa: CASSLSSEETQYF
d_gene: .; abundance: many; j_gene: TRBJ1-2; v_gene: TRBV7-9; CDR3nt: TGTGCCAGCAGCCCCCTTTCGGGTGGCTACACCTTC; CDR3aa: CASSPLSGGYTF
d_gene: TRBD1; abundance: .; j_gene: TRBJ1-1; v_gene: TRBV30; CDR3nt: TGTGCCTGGAAACTGACAGGGCGCACTGAAGCTTTCTTT; CDR3aa: CAWKLTGRTEAFF
d_gene: TRBD1; abundance: medium-sized; j_gene: TRBJ2-7; v_gene: TRBV6-2/TRBV6-3; CDR3nt: TGTGCCAGCAGTTACTCGCCAGGGGGATTCTACGAGCAGTACTTC; CDR3aa: CASSYSPGGFYEQYF
d_gene: TRBD2; abundance: many; j_gene: TRBJ2-3; v_gene: TRBV5-1; CDR3nt: TGCGCCAGCAGCTCACGGGGGGACGGCACAGATACGCAGTATTTT; CDR3aa: CASSSRGDGTDTQYF
d_gene: .; abundance: .; j_gene: TRBJ2-1; v_gene: TRBV5-1; CDR3nt: TGCGCCAGCAGCTTGAGGGGGTCTAGGACCCGCTCCTACAATGCGCAGTTCTTC; CDR3aa: CASSLRGSRTRSYNAQFF
d_gene: .; abundance: many; j_gene: TRBJ1-1; v_gene: TRBV27; CDR3nt: TGTGCCAGCACCCCGGGACGCGGGGGTCAAGCTTTCTTT; CDR3aa: CASTPGRGGQAFF
d_gene: .; abundance: many; j_gene: TRBJ1-1; v_gene: TRBV12-3/TRBV12-4; CDR3nt: TGTGCCAGCAGTTTATCAGGGGTTGGCACTGAAGCTTTCTTT; CDR3aa: CASSLSGVGTEAFF
d_gene: .; abundance: many; j_gene: TRBJ1-1; v_gene: TRBV6-2/TRBV6-3; CDR3nt: TGTGCCAGCAGTTACGCGAGCCATCTGGCTGAAGCTTTCTTT; CDR3aa: CASSYASHLAEAFF
d_gene: TRBD2; abundance: many; j_gene: TRBJ2-5; v_gene: TRBV27; CDR3nt: TGTGCCAGCAGTTTGTCTCTAGCGGGAGGGGGAGAGACCCAGTACTTC; CDR3aa: CASSLSLAGGGETQYF
d_gene: TRBD2; abundance: many; j_gene: TRBJ2-7; v_gene: TRBV6-6; CDR3nt: TGTGCCAGCAGTCAACCTCACGGGACTAGCGGGAGCGGCGAGCAGTACTTC; CDR3aa: CASSQPHGTSGSGEQYF
d_gene: .; abundance: many; j_gene: TRBJ2-7; v_gene: TRBV7-3; CDR3nt: TGTGCCAGCAGCCTCGCCTCTGGGCAGCTCTACGAGCAGTACTTC; CDR3aa: CASSLASGQLYEQYF
d_gene: .; abundance: medium-sized; j_gene: TRBJ1-5; v_gene: TRBV12-3/TRBV12-4; CDR3nt: TGTGCCAGCAGTTTCAGGTCCAATCAGCCCCAGCATTTT; CDR3aa: CASSFRSNQPQHF
d_gene: .; abundance: many; j_gene: TRBJ1-5; v_gene: TRBV23-1; CDR3nt: TGCGCCAGCTCCGGGGGGCAGGCTAATCAGCCCCAGCATTTT; CDR3aa: CASSGGQANQPQHF
d_gene: .; abundance: many; j_gene: TRBJ2-7; v_gene: TRBV20-1; CDR3nt: TGCAGTGCCCCATCGGGACAGACGGGGGTGAAGCAGTACTTC; CDR3aa: CSAPSGQTGVKQYF
d_gene: .; abundance: many; j_gene: TRBJ1-1; v_gene: TRBV7-3; CDR3nt: TGTGCCAGCAGCGCCGGGTCCTCCGGGACTGAAGCTTTCTTT; CDR3aa: CASSAGSSGTEAFF
d_gene: .; abundance: .; j_gene: TRBJ2-7; v_gene: TRBV18; CDR3nt: TGTGCCAGCTCACCTGGACCCACCTACGAGCAGTACTTC; CDR3aa: CASSPGPTYEQYF
d_gene: .; abundance: many; j_gene: TRBJ1-3; v_gene: TRBV7-9; CDR3nt: TGTGCCAGCAGCTTAGGACCGCACGGTAGATCTGGAAACACCATATATTTT; CDR3aa: CASSLGPHGRSGNTIYF
d_gene: .; abundance: many; j_gene: TRBJ1-2; v_gene: TRBV7-2; CDR3nt: TGTGCCAGCACCCAAAAAAATGGACAAGAGTATGGCTACACCTTC; CDR3aa: CASTQKNGQEYGYTF
d_gene: .; abundance: .; j_gene: TRBJ1-4; v_gene: TRBV6-5; CDR3nt: TGTGCCAGCAGCCCTAGACTCCCTAATGAAAAACTGTTTTTT; CDR3aa: CASSPRLPNEKLFF
d_gene: TRBD2; abundance: many; j_gene: TRBJ2-3; v_gene: TRBV20-1; CDR3nt: TGCAGTGCTAGAAGCGGGAAGCGGTCAGATACGCAGTATTTT; CDR3aa: CSARSGKRSDTQYF
d_gene: TRBD1; abundance: many; j_gene: TRBJ1-1; v_gene: TRBV5-1; CDR3nt: TGCGCCAGCAGCTTGAGGACAGGGGACACTGAAGCTTTCTTT; CDR3aa: CASSLRTGDTEAFF
d_gene: .; abundance: .; j_gene: TRBJ2-7; v_gene: TRBV7-8; CDR3nt: TGTGCCAGCAGCGCCCGCCGACAGCTACCCTACGAGCAGTACTTC; CDR3aa: CASSARRQLPYEQYF
d_gene: .; abundance: many; j_gene: TRBJ2-7; v_gene: TRBV6-1; CDR3nt: TGTGCCAGCAGTTGGGACACCCTGAGGCAGTACTTC; CDR3aa: CASSWDTLRQYF
d_gene: .; abundance: medium-sized; j_gene: TRBJ2-7; v_gene: TRBV29-1; CDR3nt: TGCAGCGTTGACGACCCTTTCGGGTCCTACGAGCAGTACTTC; CDR3aa: CSVDDPFGSYEQYF
d_gene: TRBD1; abundance: many; j_gene: TRBJ1-5; v_gene: TRBV10-3; CDR3nt: TGTGCCATCAGTCCCGGACAGGGTAATCAGCCCCAGCATTTT; CDR3aa: CAISPGQGNQPQHF
d_gene: .; abundance: many; j_gene: TRBJ2-3; v_gene: TRBV7-9; CDR3nt: TGTGCCAGCAGCCCCCAGGGTGCACTACAAAGCACAGATACGCAGTATTTT; CDR3aa: CASSPQGALQSTDTQYF
d_gene: .; abundance: medium-sized; j_gene: TRBJ1-6; v_gene: TRBV20-1; CDR3nt: TGCAGTGCTAGACCCCAGGTGTCCTATAATTCACCCCTCCACTTT; CDR3aa: CSARPQVSYNSPLHF
d_gene: TRBD2; abundance: many; j_gene: TRBJ2-1; v_gene: TRBV6-1; CDR3nt: TGTGCCAGCAGTGTTAGCGGGGCTCGGGCTGAGCAGTTCTTC; CDR3aa: CASSVSGARAEQFF
d_gene: .; abundance: many; j_gene: TRBJ1-2; v_gene: TRBV20-1; CDR3nt: TGCAGTGCTAGAGATCGGGAGGGGACGGGAGGCTACACCTTC; CDR3aa: CSARDREGTGGYTF
d_gene: .; abundance: many; j_gene: TRBJ2-5; v_gene: TRBV9; CDR3nt: TGTGCCAGCAGCGTCGGGACAAGAGAGACCCAGTACTTC; CDR3aa: CASSVGTRETQYF
d_gene: TRBD1; abundance: many; j_gene: TRBJ1-1; v_gene: TRBV6-5; CDR3nt: TGTGCCAGCAACGCGGACAGGTTTGGCACTGAAGCTTTCTTT; CDR3aa: CASNADRFGTEAFF
d_gene: .; abundance: many; j_gene: TRBJ2-5; v_gene: TRBV5-1; CDR3nt: TGCGCCAGCAGCTTGCAGGAGGGTCGGCAAGAGACCCAGTACTTC; CDR3aa: CASSLQEGRQETQYF